This paragraph reports one T cell receptor (beta chain). The V gene's germline CDR1 is MNHEY and CDR2 SVGAGI. The CDR3 has 16 amino acids. V was pared by 4 bases and J by 4 bases, with 19 bases between. This entry is derived from a study of blood T cell repertoires in COVID-19. On the study more broadly: Both acute and convalescent COVID-19 samples were obtained from the United States, Italy and Spain. T cells, B-cell-depleted T cells, or PBMCs supplied cDNA or gDNA.

The protocol was immunoSEQ multiplex PCR, while the TCRdb copy is restricted to in-frame clones and leaves out a portion. The table records about 670,000 clones, around 90% of them present only once. Material: peripheral blood. The sequence was collected from a woman between 18 and 29 years old with acute or convalescent COVID-19. V usage is TRBV6-5 and J usage is TRBJ1-2; a weak D match, TRBD1 (6 bases). DNA of the CDR3: TGTGCCAGCAGTTTATCTGGGACAAAATCATCCTATGGCTACACCTTC. This encodes CASSLSGTKSSYGYTF.